The source of this T cell receptor beta chain is a study of T cells in Graves' hyperthyroidism and ophthalmopathy (dated by TCRdb to 2018 to 2020). Regarding the complete study: Peripheral blood was collected at initial diagnosis, before any treatment. TCR V-J signatures able to tell the groups apart were searched for in a discovery cohort of around 95 patients, of whom around 42 had Graves' ophthalmopathy and about 55 had stable Graves' hyperthyroidism. Whether ophthalmopathy could be predicted prospectively was tested in an independent validation cohort made up of 18 to 20 hyperthyroidism patients plus 17 patients who later progressed to ophthalmopathy. The 95 to 100 discovery patients were randomly divided into training and test sets at a 7:3 ratio. In addition, the study compared T-cell repertoires in thyroid tissue and in blood from about six Graves' hyperthyroidism patients. Following sampling, methimazole starting at 30 mg daily was given to hyperthyroidism patients, and high-dose intravenous methylprednisolone was given to ophthalmopathy patients. TCR Vbeta CDR3 sequencing of 140 or so peripheral blood samples (under 45 ophthalmopathy, 75 hyperthyroidism and roughly 17 progressor patients) is reported in the paper.

This clonotype has ten or more counts. Its recognized antigen is unknown. Base qualities are not at hand, and no much larger clone is one base apart. Amplification of TCR beta CDR3 regions was carried out from RNA transcripts. For the first round of RT-PCR on the TCR CDR3, the HTBI primer set was used together with the Qiagen OneStep RT-PCR kit. Libraries were constructed in a second round of multiplex PCR, after which size selection and purification were carried out. The libraries were sequenced on an Illumina HiSeq2000 using paired-end 100 bp reads. The paper's data handling went like this. SOAPnuke was used to process the raw data, throwing out any read that contained adapters or uncalled bases, had a mean Phred below 15, or lacked an exact constant-primer or identifier match. COPE v1.2.5 was used to merge high-quality paired reads, and clonotypes were defined as unique nucleotide sequences. Clonotypes were aligned to IMGT TRBV, TRBD and TRBJ reference segments using MiTCR v1.1. Only V-J combinations with frequency above 0.0001, covering about 99% of repertoires, were analysed. A TCS score was defined as the ratio between F50 (clonal expansion) and ExV (chaos), using BLOSUM62-based TCRdist between CDR3 peptides within each V-J. Welch's t-statistics and random forest reduced around 550 V-J features to under 15, which were used in a naive Bayes classifier (R e1071). TCRdb reprocessing: public reads trimmed at Q25 with fastp, clones called with MiXCR, in-frame beta chains kept. A single entry per CDR3 protein holds the most common genes and DNA from its merged rows. None of the V and J calls come from the authors' own analysis; TCRdb made them. The sample table shows approximately 720,000 distinct CDR3 sequences, and 18% are seen once. Clones ranked in the top ten supply over 15% of the sample.

V is reduced by 8 bases and J by 5 bases, leaving a spacing of 12 bases between them. The CDR3 has 12 amino acids, counting the end cysteine and phenylalanine. Left in the record is the CDR3 DNA by itself, 36 bases read in frame from the first base. The germline V gene (reference sequence) yields MNHEY for CDR1 and SMNVEV for CDR2. Hyperthyroidism patients were newly diagnosed, had a disease duration of under 2 months, and were aged 18 to 65 years. The study excluded patients with uncontrolled infections, other autoimmune diseases, pregnancy or lactation. Diagnoses were based on clinical symptoms, serum thyroxine and TRAb, thyroid ultrasound and orbital computed tomography. Blood from progressor patients was collected at the time of first diagnosis with hyperthyroidism, before any ophthalmopathy symptoms had appeared. PBMCs were isolated from about 9 ml of fresh peripheral blood by Ficoll-Paque density gradient centrifugation. Progressor patients were initially diagnosed with Graves' hyperthyroidism and developed ophthalmopathy during follow-up. Trizol reagent was used to extract total RNA, and RNA quality was then checked on an Agilent 2100 Bioanalyzer.

Beyond this particular receptor, the publication reports: Most expanded thyroid clonotypes (frequency above 0.001) were also detected in blood, suggesting blood repertoires may reflect thyroid immune responses. In cross-validation, a model built on a 13 V-J signature told ophthalmopathy apart from stable hyperthyroidism with about 90% sensitivity and around 84% specificity, and in testing the same model reached 80%/75%. No statistical method was used to fix the sample size in advance, and group allocation was not hidden from the investigators. In validation, the model predicted progression to ophthalmopathy with around 71% sensitivity and 72.22% specificity, a median of approximately 6.5 months before onset.

The sample consisted of blood. The sequence is built from TRBV27 and TRBJ1-1; possibly the D gene is TRBD1, per 6 matching bases. The TCR originated in a woman aged 45-65 years with Graves' hyperthyroidism that later progressed to Graves' ophthalmopathy. Here is the DNA: TGTGCCAGCGGGGGGCGAAGGACTGAAGCTTTCTTT. Translation gives CASGGRRTEAFF.